This TCR beta chain was retrieved from a study of neurological immune-mediated disorders. Whole-study findings and limits: HTLV-1-associated myelopathy had the most TCR clonal expansion, and multiple sclerosis had the least, less than healthy controls.

This clonotype was observed many times. Its cognate antigen is unknown. Germline V gene sequence: CDR1 DFQATT, CDR2 SNEGSKA (reference sequence). The J segment lost 15 bases and the V segment lost 6 bases, leaving 20 bases of the junction unmatched. The CDR3 is made up of 14 amino acids. The sample's time point: technical triplicate 3. Unsorted libraries were generated from 2 million PBMCs held at -80 degrees C. The cDNA came from 5'RACE, which used 10-nucleotide random UMIs. Over 200 million TCR-beta sequences from 15-18 subjects were obtained in each sequencing run. MiXCR, run by TCRdb on the 5' RACE reads, gives a single entry per CDR3 protein. Among under 45,000 distinct CDR3 sequences listed, 20% to 25% were seen once.

This clonotype was sampled from a man aged 60 to 75 with HTLV-1-associated myelopathy (HAM/TSP). This chain joins TRBV20-1 and TRBJ2-1, with 7 bases aligning to TRBD2. The material sequenced was PBMCs. CDR3 bases: TGCAGTGCCCCAGATGGGGGGGGGATTGGGTCAAGGTTCTTC. Translating it yields CSAPDGGGIGSRFF.